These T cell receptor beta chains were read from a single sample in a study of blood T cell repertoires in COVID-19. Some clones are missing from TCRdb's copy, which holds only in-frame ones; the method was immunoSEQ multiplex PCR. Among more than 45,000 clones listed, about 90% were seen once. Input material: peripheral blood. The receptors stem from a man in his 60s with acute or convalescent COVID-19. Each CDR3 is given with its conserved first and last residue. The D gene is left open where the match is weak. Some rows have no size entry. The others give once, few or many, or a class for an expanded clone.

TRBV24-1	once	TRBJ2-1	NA	TGTGCCACCAGTGATTTGCGATCCCCCCGGAATGAGCAGTTCTTC	CATSDLRSPRNEQFF
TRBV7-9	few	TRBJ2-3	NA	TGTGCCAGCTCTAGGGGTGGGTTCACAGATACGCAGTATTTT	CASSRGGFTDTQYF
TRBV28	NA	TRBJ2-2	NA	TGTGCCAGCAGGGCGGAGGGGGCGGTCACCGGGGAGCTGTTTTTT	CASRAEGAVTGELFF
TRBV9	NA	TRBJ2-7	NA	TGTGCCAGCAGCCGCAACCTCCAGGAGCAGTACTTC	CASSRNLQEQYF
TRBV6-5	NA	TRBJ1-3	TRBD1	TGTGCCAGCAGTTGGACAGGCTCTGGAAACACCATATATTTT	CASSWTGSGNTIYF
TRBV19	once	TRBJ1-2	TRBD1	TGTGCCTCCAAGGACAGGAGCAACTATGGCTACACCTTC	CASKDRSNYGYTF
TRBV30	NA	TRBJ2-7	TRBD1	TGTGCCTGGCAAGTGACAGGGGTGAACGAGCAGTACTTC	CAWQVTGVNEQYF
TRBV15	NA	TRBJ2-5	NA	TGTGCCACCAGCAAGGAGGGGACTCGGTCAGGCGAAGAGACCCAGTACTTC	CATSKEGTRSGEETQYF
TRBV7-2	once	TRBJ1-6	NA	TGTGCCAGCAGCTTGGGGAGGGGGTATAATTCACCCCTCCACTTT	CASSLGRGYNSPLHF
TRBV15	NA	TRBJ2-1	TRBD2	TGTGCCACCAGCAGACCGCTCGGAATGGGAGGGCCCTCCTACAATGAGCAGTTCTTC	CATSRPLGMGGPSYNEQFF
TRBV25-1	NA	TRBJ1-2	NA	TGTGCCAGCAGTGGGGTGTGGTCTTTGACTGCCAACTATGGCTACACCTTC	CASSGVWSLTANYGYTF
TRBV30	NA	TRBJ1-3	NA	TGTGCCTGGAGTGTACTAAGGGGACTCTCTGGAAACACCATATATTTT	CAWSVLRGLSGNTIYF
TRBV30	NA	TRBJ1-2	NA	TGTGCCTGGAGTCGACGGGTCGGAGGGGTCTATGGCTACACCTTC	CAWSRRVGGVYGYTF
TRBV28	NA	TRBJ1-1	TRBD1	TGTGCCAGCAGTTTGGGGGACAGGGACTGGGAGAACACTGAAGCTTTCTTT	CASSLGDRDWENTEAFF
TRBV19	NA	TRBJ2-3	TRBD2	TGTGCCAGTAGTATAGGGGGTAGCGGGAGGCCTGGAGATACGCAGTATTTT	CASSIGGSGRPGDTQYF
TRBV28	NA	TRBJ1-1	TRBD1	TGTGCCAGCAGTCCGTTGCAGGGGGCGGTGAACACTGAAGCTTTCTTT	CASSPLQGAVNTEAFF
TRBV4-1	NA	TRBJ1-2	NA	TGCGCCAGCAGCCAAGATCAAACAACGCGGAGCTATGGCTACACCTTC	CASSQDQTTRSYGYTF
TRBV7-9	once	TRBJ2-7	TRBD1	TGTGCCAGCAACAGAATTGAGGGACAGACTTCCTACGAGCAGTACTTC	CASNRIEGQTSYEQYF
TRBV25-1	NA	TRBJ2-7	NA	TGTGCCAGCACTCCCCCTTACCAGGGGATCTACGAGCAGTACTTC	CASTPPYQGIYEQYF
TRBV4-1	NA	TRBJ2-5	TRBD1	TGCGCCAGCAGCCATCCCGGACAGGGGTACCAAGAGACCCAGTACTTC	CASSHPGQGYQETQYF
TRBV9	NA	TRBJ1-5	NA	TGTGCCAGCAGCGTAGAGGGGCGGTATAATCAGCCCCAGCATTTT	CASSVEGRYNQPQHF
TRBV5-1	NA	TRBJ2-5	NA	TGCGCCAGCAGCTTGGCCGCTGCAAGTCAGCAAGAGACCCAGTACTTC	CASSLAAASQQETQYF
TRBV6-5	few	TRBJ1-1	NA	TGTGCCACCCTCCGACTGACAGCCGAGCCCGAAGCTTTCTTT	CATLRLTAEPEAFF
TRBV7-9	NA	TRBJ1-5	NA	TGTGCCAGCAGCGCGTCTGGGCTCAATCAGCCCCAGCATTTT	CASSASGLNQPQHF
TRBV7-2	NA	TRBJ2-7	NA	TGTGCCAGCAGCCGCTTTGTTGGCGGAACCTACGAGCAGTACTTC	CASSRFVGGTYEQYF
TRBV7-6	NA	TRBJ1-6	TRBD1	TGTGCCAGCAGCCAGGGGACAGGGAATTCACCCCTCCACTTT	CASSQGTGNSPLHF
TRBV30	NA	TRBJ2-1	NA	TGTGCCTGGTGGACGGGACTTTACAATGAGCAGTTCTTC	CAWWTGLYNEQFF
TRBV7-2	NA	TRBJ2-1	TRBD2	TGTGCCAGCAGTCTAAGCGGGAGGAGGGCGGGTTACAATGAGCAGTTCTTC	CASSLSGRRAGYNEQFF
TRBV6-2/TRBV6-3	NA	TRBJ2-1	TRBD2	TGTGCCAGCAGCCCTGGGGGGGGGTCCGTGAGGAATGAGCAGTTCTTC	CASSPGGGSVRNEQFF
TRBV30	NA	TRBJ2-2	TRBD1	TGTGCCGGGACAGGGACTTTGAACACCGGGGAGCTGTTTTTT	CAGTGTLNTGELFF
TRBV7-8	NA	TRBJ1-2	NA	TGTGCCAGCAGCTTAGTGGCAGGGGAAAATAACTATGGCTACACCTTC	CASSLVAGENNYGYTF
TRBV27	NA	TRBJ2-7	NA	TGTGCCAGCAGTTTGCAGGGTCAGTCTGTCGGCTACGAGCAGTACTTC	CASSLQGQSVGYEQYF
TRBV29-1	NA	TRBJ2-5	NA	TGCAGCGTTGGCGTTCAAGAGACCCAGTACTTC	CSVGVQETQYF
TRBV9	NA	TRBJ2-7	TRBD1	TGTGCCAGCAGTCGTTGGGGGACAGGGCAAGACGAGCAGTACTTC	CASSRWGTGQDEQYF
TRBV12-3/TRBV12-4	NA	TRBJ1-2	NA	TGTGCCAGCAGTTTGGGTCAGGGCGGCTACACCTTC	CASSLGQGGYTF
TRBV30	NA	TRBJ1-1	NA	TGTGCCTGTGCAGGGATCATGAACACTGAAGCTTTCTTT	CACAGIMNTEAFF
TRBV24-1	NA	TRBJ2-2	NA	TGTGCCACCAGTGATTTAGGGCAGGGATTGACCGGGGAGCTGTTTTTT	CATSDLGQGLTGELFF
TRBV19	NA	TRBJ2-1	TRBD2	TGTGCCAGTAGTCCCAGGTGGCTAGCGGGAAACAATGAGCAGTTCTTC	CASSPRWLAGNNEQFF
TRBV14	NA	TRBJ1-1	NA	TGTGCCAGCAGCCAAGATAGGAACACTGAAGCTTTCTTT	CASSQDRNTEAFF
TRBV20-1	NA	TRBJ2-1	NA	TGCAGTGCTACTACTGGGGGGAGCAAGTTCTTC	CSATTGGSKFF
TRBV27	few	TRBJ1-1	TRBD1	TGTGCCAGCAGTTTATGGGGGACAGGGGTCGGAACTGAAGCTTTCTTT	CASSLWGTGVGTEAFF
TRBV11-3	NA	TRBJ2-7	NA	TGTGCCAGCAGCTTAGATCCTGACATATACGAGCAGTACTTC	CASSLDPDIYEQYF
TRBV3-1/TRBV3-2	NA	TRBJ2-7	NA	TGTGCCAGCAGCCAAGATCCTGGGACAATTGGCTACGAGCAGTACTTC	CASSQDPGTIGYEQYF
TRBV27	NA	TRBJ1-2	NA	TGTGCCAGCAGTCGCGGGGGTAGCGGCTACACCTTC	CASSRGGSGYTF
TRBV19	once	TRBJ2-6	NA	TGTGCCAGTCGACTCGGGGCCAACGTCCTGACTTTC	CASRLGANVLTF
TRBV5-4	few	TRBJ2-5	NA	TGTGCCAGCAGCTTGGACAGACCCTCGAAACAAGAGACCCAGTACTTC	CASSLDRPSKQETQYF
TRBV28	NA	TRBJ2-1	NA	TGTGCCAGCAGCCCCCATCCGGGTAATGAGCAGTTCTTC	CASSPHPGNEQFF
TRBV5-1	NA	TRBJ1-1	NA	TGCGCCAGCAGCCCTAGGGGCAGCTGGGAGAACACTGAAGCTTTCTTT	CASSPRGSWENTEAFF
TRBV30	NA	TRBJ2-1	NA	TGTGCCTGGAGTGTACGTGGGGGCGCCTCCTACAATGAGCAGTTCTTC	CAWSVRGGASYNEQFF
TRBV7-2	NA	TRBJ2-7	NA	TGTGCCAGCAGCTTAGGTCTGGAGCCTGGCAGCGAGCAGTACTTC	CASSLGLEPGSEQYF
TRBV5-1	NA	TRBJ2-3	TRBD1	TGCGCCAGCAGCTTGGAACAGGGGGCGATTGGTACGCAGTATTTT	CASSLEQGAIGTQYF
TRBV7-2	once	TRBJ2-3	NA	TGTGCCAGCAGCTTAAGTCCTAGATCAAATACGCAGTATTTT	CASSLSPRSNTQYF
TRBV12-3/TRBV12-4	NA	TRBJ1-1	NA	TGTGCCAGCATCTGGGGGGTGAACACTGAAGCTTTCTTT	CASIWGVNTEAFF
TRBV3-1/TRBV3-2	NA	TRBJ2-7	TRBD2	TGTGCCAGCAGCCAAGACGGCGGGAGGCCGGGGGAGCAGTACTTC	CASSQDGGRPGEQYF